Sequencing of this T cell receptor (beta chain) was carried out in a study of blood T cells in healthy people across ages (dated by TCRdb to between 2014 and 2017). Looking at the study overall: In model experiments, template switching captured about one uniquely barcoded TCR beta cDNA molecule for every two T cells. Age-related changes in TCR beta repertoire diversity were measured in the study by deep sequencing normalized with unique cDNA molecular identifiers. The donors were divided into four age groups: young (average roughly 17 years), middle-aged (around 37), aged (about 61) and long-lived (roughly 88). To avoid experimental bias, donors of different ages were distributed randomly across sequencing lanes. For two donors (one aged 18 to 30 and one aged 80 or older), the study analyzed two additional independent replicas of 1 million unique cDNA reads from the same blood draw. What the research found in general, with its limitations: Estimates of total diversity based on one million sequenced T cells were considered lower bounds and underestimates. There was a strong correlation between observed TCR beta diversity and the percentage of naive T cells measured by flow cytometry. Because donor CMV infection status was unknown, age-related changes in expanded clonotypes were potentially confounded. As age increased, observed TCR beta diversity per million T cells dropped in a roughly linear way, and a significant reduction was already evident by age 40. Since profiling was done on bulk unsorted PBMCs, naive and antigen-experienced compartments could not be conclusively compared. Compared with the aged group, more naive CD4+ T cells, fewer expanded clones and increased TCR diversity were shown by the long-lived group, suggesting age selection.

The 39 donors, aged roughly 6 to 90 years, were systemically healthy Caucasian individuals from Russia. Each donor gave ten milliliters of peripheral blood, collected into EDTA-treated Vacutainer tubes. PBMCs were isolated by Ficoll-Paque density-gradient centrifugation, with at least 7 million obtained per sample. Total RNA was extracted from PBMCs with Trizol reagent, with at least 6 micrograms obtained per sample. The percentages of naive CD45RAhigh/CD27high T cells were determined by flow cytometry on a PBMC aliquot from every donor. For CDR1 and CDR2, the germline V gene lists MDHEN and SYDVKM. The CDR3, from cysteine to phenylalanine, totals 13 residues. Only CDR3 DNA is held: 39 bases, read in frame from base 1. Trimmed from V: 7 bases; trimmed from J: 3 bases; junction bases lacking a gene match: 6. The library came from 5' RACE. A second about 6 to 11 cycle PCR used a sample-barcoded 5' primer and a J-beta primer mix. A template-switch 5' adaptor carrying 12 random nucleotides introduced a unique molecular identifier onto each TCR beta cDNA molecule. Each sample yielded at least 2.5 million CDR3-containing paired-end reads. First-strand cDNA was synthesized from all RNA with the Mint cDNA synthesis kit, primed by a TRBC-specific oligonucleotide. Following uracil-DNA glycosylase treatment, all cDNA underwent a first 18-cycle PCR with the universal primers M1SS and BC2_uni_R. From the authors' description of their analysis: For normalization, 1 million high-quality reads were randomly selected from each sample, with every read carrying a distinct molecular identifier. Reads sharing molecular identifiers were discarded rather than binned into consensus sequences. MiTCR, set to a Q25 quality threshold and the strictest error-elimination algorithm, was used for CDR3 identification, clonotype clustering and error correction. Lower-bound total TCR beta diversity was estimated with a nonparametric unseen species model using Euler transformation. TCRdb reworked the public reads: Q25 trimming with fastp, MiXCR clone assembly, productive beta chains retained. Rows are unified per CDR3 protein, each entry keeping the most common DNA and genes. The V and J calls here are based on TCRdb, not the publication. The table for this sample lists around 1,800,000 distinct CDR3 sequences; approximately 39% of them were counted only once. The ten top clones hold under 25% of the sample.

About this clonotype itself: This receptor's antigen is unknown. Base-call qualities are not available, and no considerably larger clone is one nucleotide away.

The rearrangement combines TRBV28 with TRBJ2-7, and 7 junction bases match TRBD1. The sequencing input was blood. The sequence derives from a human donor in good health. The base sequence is TGTGCCAGCACCGGGACAGTGGACTACGAGCAGTACTTC. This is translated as CASTGTVDYEQYF.